The 15 T cell receptor beta chains below were found in one sample sequenced in a study of shared clonotypes between healthy human individuals. CD45RO-negative, CCR7-selected cells formed the naive CD8 fraction, which excluded terminally differentiated effector memory CD45RA+ cells. Sequencing was performed with immunoSEQ multiplex PCR; in TCRdb, only in-frame clones are kept and a portion is missing. The data show 1.5 million to 2.5 million clones, approximately 95% seen once. Sequences were obtained from naive CD8+ T cells sorted from blood. All receptors come from a man in his late teens or twenties in good health.

The chain joins TRBV27 to TRBJ2-6, with D uncertain. Germline V CDR1 and CDR2: MNHEY, SMNVEV (reference sequence). Trimming pared 5 bases from V and 0 bases from J, leaving 11 bases between. The CDR3 is made up of 16 amino acids. The CDR3 loop reads CASSIASGSGANVLTF. The CDR3 DNA reads as TGTGCCAGCAGTATAGCTTCAGGCTCTGGGGCCAACGTCCTGACTTTC. The whole variable domain, filled in from reference TRBV27 and TRBJ2-6, reads EAQVTQNPRYLITVTGKKLTVTCSQNMNHEYMSWYRQDPGLGLRQIYYSMNVEVTDKGDVPEGYKVSRKEKRNFPLILESPSPNQTSLYFCASSIASGSGANVLTFGAGSRLTVL.

This clone was detected once. The chain's CDR3 is CASSTTVNSPLHF. The CDR3 nucleotides read TGTGCCAGTAGTACGACAGTAAATTCACCCCTCCACTTT. The V call is TRBV19, the J call TRBJ1-6, with D possibly being TRBD1 (5 bases). CDR1 is LNHDA, CDR2 SQIVND, per germline (reference sequence). V was shortened by 4 bases and J by 7 bases, with 8 bases between the two germline ends. This CDR3 is built from 13 residues.

This clone was seen a single time. The chain combines TRBV5-1 with TRBJ1-4, with TRBD1 matching over 12 bases. The CDR3 consists of 18 residues. The germline V gene has CDR1 SGHRS and CDR2 YFSETQ. The trim removed 5 bases at V and 2 bases at J, leaving 10 bases unmatched. Here the CDR3 reads CASSTSRDRGPTNEKLFF. Written as DNA, the CDR3 is TGCGCCAGCAGTACTTCCAGGGACAGGGGGCCCACTAATGAAAAACTGTTTTTT.

This chain links TRBV9 with TRBJ2-3; 11 nucleotides line up with TRBD2. Germline assignment: CDR1 SGDLS and CDR2 YYNGEE. The CDR3 sequence is 16 residues long. Trimming removed 3 bases from V and 3 bases from J; junction bases left unmatched: 6. CDR3 sequence reads: CASSDIAGGPTDTQYF. Here the CDR3 DNA reads TGTGCCAGCAGCGATATAGCGGGAGGGCCAACAGATACGCAGTATTTT.

This clone was seen a single time. The rearrangement uses TRBV2 and TRBJ1-1, with 9 bases fitting TRBD1. The CDR3 spans 13 residues. Germline loops: CDR1 SNHLY, CDR2 FYNNEI. J lost 5 bases, V lost 9 bases, and 7 bases had no gene match. CDR3 loop: CASLQGAMTEAFF. CDR3 bases: TGTGCCAGTCTACAGGGGGCGATGACTGAAGCTTTCTTT.

This rearrangement joins TRBV4-3 to TRBJ2-4; TRBD2 matches at 10 bases. V shed 4 bases, J shed 7 bases, and the junction held 4 bases outside the gene matches. Germline V CDR1 and CDR2: LGHNA, YSLEER. The CDR3 extends over 14 amino acids. The CDR3 here is CASSPGLAANIQYF. Here the CDR3 DNA reads TGCGCCAGCAGCCCCGGACTAGCGGCGAACATTCAGTACTTC.

CDR3 loop: CASSPPEGTVQETQYF. For the CDR3, the DNA is TGTGCCAGCTCACCACCGGAGGGGACAGTACAAGAGACCCAGTACTTC. The chain is built from TRBV18 and TRBJ2-5; tentative D call: TRBD1 (7 bases). The CDR3 extends over 16 amino acids. The V end lost 0 bases, the J end lost 2 bases, and 13 bases lay between the germline ends. Germline CDR1 is KGHSH and CDR2 is LQKENI.

The sample holds one count of this clone. Mismatch with germline at one junction end may stem from a read error. The CDR3 loop reads CASSQDSGEEHF. In DNA, the CDR3 is TGTGCCAGCAGCCAAGATTCAGGGGAAGAACACTTC. The rearrangement joins TRBV14 to TRBJ2-4, with D perhaps matching TRBD1 (6 bases). Germline-derived CDR1 and CDR2 are SGHDN and FVKESK. The CDR3 is made up of 12 amino acids.

This chain uses TRBV25-1 with TRBJ1-2, with D hard to call. V lost 10 bases, J lost 4 bases, and 13 bases lay in between. Looked up from germline, CDR1 is MGHDK and CDR2 is SYGVNS. There are 12 residues in the CDR3. The CDR3, as DNA: TGTGCCACGGGTTCAAACCTCTATGGCTACACCTTC. As protein: CATGSNLYGYTF.

The chain links TRBV30 to TRBJ2-7; weak D call: TRBD2 (5 bases). The CDR3 runs to 14 residues. Germline V gives CDR1 GTSNPN, CDR2 SVGIG (reference sequence). Trimming shortened V by 0 bases and J by 3 bases, and 12 bases separated the two germline ends. CDR3 nucleotide sequence: TGTGCCTGGAGTGTAGGCGGAGGAATCTACGAGCAGTACTTC. As protein: CAWSVGGGIYEQYF.

Concerning this clone itself: This same CDR3 is encoded by further DNA sequences in the sample. The chain has TRBV5-4 and TRBJ2-7; TRBD2 agrees at 12 bases. The CDR3 loop spans 14 amino acids. J gave up 3 bases and V 4 bases, and 2 bases lay outside the gene matches. Germline V gene sequence: CDR1 SGHNT, CDR2 YYREEE (reference sequence). CDR3 amino acids: CASSPLAGGYEQYF. The CDR3 nucleotides are TGTGCCAGCAGCCCACTAGCGGGAGGCTACGAGCAGTACTTC. The complete variable domain, with remaining parts taken from reference TRBV5-4 and TRBJ2-7, reads ETGVTQSPTHLIKTRGQQVTLRCSSQSGHNTVSWYQQALGQGPQFIFQYYREEENGRGNFPPRFSGLQFPNYSSELNVNALELDDSALYLCASSPLAGGYEQYFGPGTRLTVT.

The chain joins TRBV5-6 to TRBJ1-1; 9 nucleotides align to TRBD1. From germline, CDR1 is SGHDT and CDR2 YYEEEE. This CDR3 has 13 amino acids. The junction had 2 bases not matched to a gene; V was cut back by 0 bases and J by 8 bases. In DNA, the CDR3 is TGTGCCAGCAGCTTGGGACAGGGGGTGGAAGCTTTCTTT. It is translated as CASSLGQGVEAFF.

The chain joins TRBV5-5 to TRBJ2-5, with 8 bases aligning to TRBD1. The assigned J gene may be wrong: the sequence end matches TRBJ2-7 better. Germline CDR1 SGHKS, CDR2 YYEKEE (reference sequence). This CDR3 comprises 15 residues. The CDR3 loop reads CASSLGQGASYEQYF. The CDR3 DNA reads TGTGCCAGCAGCTTGGGGCAGGGGGCCTCCTACGAGCAGTACTTC.

Remarks on this clone: Other DNA sequences of this sample code for an identical CDR3. V is TRBV5-4 and J is TRBJ2-7; D may be TRBD2 (6 bases). This CDR3 spans 14 amino acids. Germline CDR1 reads SGHNT; CDR2 reads YYREEE (reference sequence). The ends were cut back, 5 bases at V and 3 bases at J, with 15 bases in the middle. The DNA for the CDR3 is TGTGCCAGCAGTTCCGGGACGGGGGACTACGAGCAGTACTTC. It codes for CASSSGTGDYEQYF.

V gene TRBV6-5 combines with J gene TRBJ1-1, with 7 nucleotides matching TRBD1. The junction had 7 bases not matched to a gene; V was cut back by 6 bases and J by 3 bases. This CDR3 is 14 amino acids long. CDR1 is MNHEY, CDR2 SVGAGI, per germline. CDR3 loop: CASRDRAGYTEAFF. The DNA for the CDR3 is TGTGCCAGCAGAGACAGGGCCGGGTACACTGAAGCTTTCTTT.